The entry below describes one T cell receptor beta chain. Its antigen is undetermined. The data were taken from a study of shared clonotypes between healthy human individuals. Study findings and constraints: Specimens sampled were limited to blood, with tissue repertoires likely differing. The study found about 4.6% of naive CD4 clonotypes shared across four donors. Depth of sequencing was expected to influence donor clonotype sharing.

V lost 5 bases to trimming and J lost 0 bases, with 16 bases between them. Germline CDR1 SEHNR, CDR2 FQNEAQ (reference sequence). The length of the CDR3 is 16 residues. Sequencing was performed with immunoSEQ multiplex PCR; in TCRdb, only in-frame clones are kept and a portion is missing. The sample consists of some 690,000 clones, less than 95% of them appearing once. The TCR sequence derives from a man aged 18 to 29 in good health. Some clones in this sample may be carry-over from other donors' samples. Sample: memory CD8+ T cells from PBMCs. Documented subset: CD45RO+ cells pooled with CCR7-negative TemRA cells. The V call is TRBV7-9, the J call TRBJ2-5; D gene unclear. The CDR3 region is CASSIIVQKYQETQYF. The CDR3 DNA follows: TGTGCCAGCAGCATAATAGTCCAGAAGTACCAAGAGACCCAGTACTTC.